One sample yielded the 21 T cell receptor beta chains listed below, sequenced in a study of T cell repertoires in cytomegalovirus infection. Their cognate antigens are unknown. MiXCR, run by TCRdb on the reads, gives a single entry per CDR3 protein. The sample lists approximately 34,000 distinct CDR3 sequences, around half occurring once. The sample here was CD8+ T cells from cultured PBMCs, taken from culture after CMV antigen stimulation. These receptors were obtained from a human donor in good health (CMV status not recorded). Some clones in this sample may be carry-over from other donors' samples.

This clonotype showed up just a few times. CDR3 loop: CSARREAASYEQYF. CDR3 DNA: TGCAGTGCTAGAAGAGAAGCGGCGTCCTACGAGCAGTACTTC. The chain recombines TRBV20-1 with TRBJ2-7; a possible D gene is TRBD2 (5 bases). This CDR3 has 14 residues. The V end was cut by 2 bases, the J end by 1 base, with 12 bases between. The germline CDR1 and CDR2 sequences are DFQATT and SNEGSKA (reference sequence).

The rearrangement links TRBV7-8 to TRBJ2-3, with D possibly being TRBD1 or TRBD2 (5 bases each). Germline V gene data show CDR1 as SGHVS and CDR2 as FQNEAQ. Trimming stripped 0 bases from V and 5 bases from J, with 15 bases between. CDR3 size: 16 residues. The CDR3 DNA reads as TGTGCCAGCAGCTTAGCGACAGTGAGGGCGAAAGATACGCAGTATTTT. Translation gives CASSLATVRAKDTQYF.

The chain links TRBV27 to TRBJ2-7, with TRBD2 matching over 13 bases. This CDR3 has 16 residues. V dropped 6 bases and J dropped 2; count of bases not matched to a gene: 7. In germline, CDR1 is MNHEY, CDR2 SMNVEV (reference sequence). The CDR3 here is CASRVSGTSGAYEQYF. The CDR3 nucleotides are TGTGCCAGCAGGGTGTCCGGGACTAGCGGGGCCTACGAGCAGTACTTC.

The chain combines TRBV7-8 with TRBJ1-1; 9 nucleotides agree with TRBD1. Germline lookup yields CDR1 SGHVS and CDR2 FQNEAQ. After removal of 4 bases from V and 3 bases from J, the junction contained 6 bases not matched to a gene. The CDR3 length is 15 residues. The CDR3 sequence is CASSSSTGGYTEAFF. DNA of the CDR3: TGTGCCAGCAGCTCTTCGACAGGGGGTTACACTGAAGCTTTCTTT.

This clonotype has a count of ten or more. CDR3 nucleotides: TGTGCCAGCAGTTCAGGGATCCGCTACACCTTC. Protein product: CASSSGIRYTF. The rearrangement uses TRBV27 and TRBJ1-2; tentative D call: TRBD1 (5 bases). The germline gives CDR1 MNHEY, CDR2 SMNVEV (reference sequence). The V and J ends lost 4 bases and 9 bases respectively, with 9 bases between them. The CDR3 extends over 11 amino acids.

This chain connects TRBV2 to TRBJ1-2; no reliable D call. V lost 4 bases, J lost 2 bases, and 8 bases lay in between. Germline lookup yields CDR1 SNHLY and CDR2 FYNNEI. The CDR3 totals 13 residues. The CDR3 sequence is CASSVDGNYGYTF. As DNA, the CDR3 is TGTGCCAGCAGTGTTGACGGGAACTATGGCTACACCTTC. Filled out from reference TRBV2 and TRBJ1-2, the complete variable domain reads EPEVTQTPSHQVTQMGQEVILRCVPISNHLYFYWYRQILGQKVEFLVSFYNNEISEKSEIFDDQFSVERPDGSNFTLKIRSTKLEDSAMYFCASSVDGNYGYTFGSGTRLTVV.

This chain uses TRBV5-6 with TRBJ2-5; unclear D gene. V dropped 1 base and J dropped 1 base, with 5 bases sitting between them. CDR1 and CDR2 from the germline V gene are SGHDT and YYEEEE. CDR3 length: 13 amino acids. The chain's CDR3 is CASSLPTQETQYF. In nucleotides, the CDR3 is TGTGCCAGCAGCTTGCCCACCCAAGAGACCCAGTACTTC.

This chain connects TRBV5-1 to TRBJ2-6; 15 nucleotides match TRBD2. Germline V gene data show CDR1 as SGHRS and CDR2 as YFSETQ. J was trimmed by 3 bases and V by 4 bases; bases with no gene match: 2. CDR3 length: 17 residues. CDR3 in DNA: TGCGCCAGCAGCCAGGGACTAGCGGGAGGTGGGGCCAACGTCCTGACTTTC. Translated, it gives CASSQGLAGGGANVLTF.

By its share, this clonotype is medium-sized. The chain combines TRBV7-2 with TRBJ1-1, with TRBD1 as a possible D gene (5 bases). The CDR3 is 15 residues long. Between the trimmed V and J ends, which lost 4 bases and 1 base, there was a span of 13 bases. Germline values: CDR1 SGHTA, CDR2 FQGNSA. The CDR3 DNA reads TGTGCCAGCAGCTCCCCGGGACGTGGGAACACTGAAGCTTTCTTT. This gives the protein CASSSPGRGNTEAFF.

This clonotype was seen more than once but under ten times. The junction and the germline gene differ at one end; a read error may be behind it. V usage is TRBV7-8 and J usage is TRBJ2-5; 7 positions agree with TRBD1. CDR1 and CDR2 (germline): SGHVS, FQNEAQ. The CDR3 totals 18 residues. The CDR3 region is CASSLANFIRTGQVTQYF. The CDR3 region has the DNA TGTGCCAGCAGCTTAGCGAATTTTATTCGGACAGGACAAGTGACCCAGTACTTC. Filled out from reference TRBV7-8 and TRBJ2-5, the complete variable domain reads GAGVSQSPRYKVAKRGQDVALRCDPISGHVSLFWYQQALGQGPEFLTYFQNEAQLDKSGLPSDRFFAERPEGSVSTLKIQRTQQEDSAVYLCASSLANFIRTGQVTQYFGPGTRLLVL.

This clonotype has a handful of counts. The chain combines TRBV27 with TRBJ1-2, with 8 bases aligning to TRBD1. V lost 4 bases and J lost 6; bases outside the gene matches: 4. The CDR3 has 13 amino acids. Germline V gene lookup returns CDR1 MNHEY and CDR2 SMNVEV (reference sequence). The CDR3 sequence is CASSSGGKNGYTF. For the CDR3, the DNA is TGTGCCAGCAGTTCAGGGGGCAAGAATGGCTACACCTTC.

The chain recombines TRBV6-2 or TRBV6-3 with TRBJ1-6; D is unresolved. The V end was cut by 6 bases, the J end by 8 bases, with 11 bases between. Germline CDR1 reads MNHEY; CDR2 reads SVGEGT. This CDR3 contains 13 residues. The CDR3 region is CASSRSWYSPLHF. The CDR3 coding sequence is TGTGCCAGCAGCCGAAGTTGGTATTCACCCCTCCACTTT.

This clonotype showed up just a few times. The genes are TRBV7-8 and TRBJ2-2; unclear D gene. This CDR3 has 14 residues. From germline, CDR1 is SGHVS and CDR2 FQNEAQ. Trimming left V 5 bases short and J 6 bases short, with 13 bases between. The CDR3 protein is CASSPTVGAGELFF. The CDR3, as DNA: TGTGCCAGCAGCCCTACGGTCGGCGCCGGGGAGCTGTTTTTT.

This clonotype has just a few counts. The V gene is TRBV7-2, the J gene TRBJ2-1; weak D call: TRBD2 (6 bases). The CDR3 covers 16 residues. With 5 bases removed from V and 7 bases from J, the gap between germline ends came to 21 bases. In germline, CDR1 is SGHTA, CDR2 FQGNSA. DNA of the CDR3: TGTGCCAGCAGCCCCTGGCGGGGCAACTCTCGGAATGAGCAGTTCTTC. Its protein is CASSPWRGNSRNEQFF.

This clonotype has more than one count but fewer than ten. DNA for the CDR3: TGTGCCAGCAGGGGAATAGCGGGAGCCCCCGAGCAGTTCTTC. Its translation is CASRGIAGAPEQFF. The chain recombines TRBV7-6 with TRBJ2-1; 9 bases map to TRBD2. J was trimmed by 10 bases and V by 6 bases; bases with no gene match: 10. The V gene's germline CDR1 is SGHVS and CDR2 FNYEAQ. This CDR3 contains 14 residues.

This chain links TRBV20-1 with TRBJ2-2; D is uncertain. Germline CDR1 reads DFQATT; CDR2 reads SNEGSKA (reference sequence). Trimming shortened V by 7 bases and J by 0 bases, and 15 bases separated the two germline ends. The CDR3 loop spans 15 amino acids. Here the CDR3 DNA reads TGCAGTGTACCCCTAGGCAGTTCGAACACCGGGGAGCTGTTTTTT. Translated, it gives CSVPLGSSNTGELFF.

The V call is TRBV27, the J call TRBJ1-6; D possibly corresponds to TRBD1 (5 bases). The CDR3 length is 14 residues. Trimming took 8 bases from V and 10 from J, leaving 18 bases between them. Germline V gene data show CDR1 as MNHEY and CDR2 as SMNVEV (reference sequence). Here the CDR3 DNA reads TGTGCCAGCTTGAGCCTTTCGGGGGGGTCACCCCTCCACTTT. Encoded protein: CASLSLSGGSPLHF.

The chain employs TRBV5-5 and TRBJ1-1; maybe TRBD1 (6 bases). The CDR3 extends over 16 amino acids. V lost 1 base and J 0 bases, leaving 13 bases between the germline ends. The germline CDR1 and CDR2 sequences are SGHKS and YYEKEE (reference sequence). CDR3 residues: CASSLTPEGVNTEAFF. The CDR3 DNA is TGTGCCAGCAGCTTGACCCCAGAGGGGGTGAACACTGAAGCTTTCTTT.

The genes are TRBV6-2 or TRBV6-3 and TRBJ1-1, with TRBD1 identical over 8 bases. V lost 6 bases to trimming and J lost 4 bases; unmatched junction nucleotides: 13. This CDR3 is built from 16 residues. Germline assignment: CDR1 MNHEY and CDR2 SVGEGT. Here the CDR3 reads CASRKPQGASFTEAFF. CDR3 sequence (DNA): TGTGCCAGCAGAAAGCCCCAGGGGGCATCTTTCACTGAAGCTTTCTTT.

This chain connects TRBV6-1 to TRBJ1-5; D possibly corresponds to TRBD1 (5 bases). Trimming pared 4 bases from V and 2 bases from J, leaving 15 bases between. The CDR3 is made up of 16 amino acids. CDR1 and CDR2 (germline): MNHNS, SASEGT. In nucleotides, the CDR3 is TGTGCCAGCAGTGCCCGCACAGGTAATGGCAATCAGCCCCAGCATTTT. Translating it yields CASSARTGNGNQPQHF.

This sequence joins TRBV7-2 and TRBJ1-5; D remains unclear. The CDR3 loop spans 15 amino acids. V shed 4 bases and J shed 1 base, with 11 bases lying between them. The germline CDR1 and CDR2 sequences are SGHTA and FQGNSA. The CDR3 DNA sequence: TGTGCCAGCAGCTCGGACGGATGGAGCAATCAGCCCCAGCATTTT. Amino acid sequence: CASSSDGWSNQPQHF.